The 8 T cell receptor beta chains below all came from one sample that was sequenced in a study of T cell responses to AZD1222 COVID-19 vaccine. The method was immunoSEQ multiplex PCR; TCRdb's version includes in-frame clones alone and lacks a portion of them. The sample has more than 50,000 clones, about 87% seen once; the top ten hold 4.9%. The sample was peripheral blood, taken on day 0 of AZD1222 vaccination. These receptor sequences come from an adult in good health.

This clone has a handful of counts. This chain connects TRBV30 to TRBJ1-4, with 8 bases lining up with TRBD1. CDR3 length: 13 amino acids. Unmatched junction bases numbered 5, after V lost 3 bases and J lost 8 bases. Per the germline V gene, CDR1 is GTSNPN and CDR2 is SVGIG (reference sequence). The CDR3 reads CAWRPGGGEKLFF. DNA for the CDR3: TGTGCCTGGAGGCCAGGGGGCGGCGAAAAACTGTTTTTT.

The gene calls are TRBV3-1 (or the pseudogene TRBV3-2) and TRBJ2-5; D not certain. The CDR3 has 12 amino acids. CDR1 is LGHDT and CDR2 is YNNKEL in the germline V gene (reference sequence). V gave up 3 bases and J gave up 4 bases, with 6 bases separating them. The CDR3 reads CASSHRLETQYF. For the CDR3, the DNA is TGTGCCAGCAGCCACCGTTTAGAGACCCAGTACTTC.

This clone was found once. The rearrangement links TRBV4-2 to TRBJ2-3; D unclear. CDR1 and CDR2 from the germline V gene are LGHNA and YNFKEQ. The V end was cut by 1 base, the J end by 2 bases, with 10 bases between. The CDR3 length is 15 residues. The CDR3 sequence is CASSQGQPATDTQYF. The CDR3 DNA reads TGTGCCAGCAGCCAAGGGCAGCCAGCCACAGATACGCAGTATTTT.

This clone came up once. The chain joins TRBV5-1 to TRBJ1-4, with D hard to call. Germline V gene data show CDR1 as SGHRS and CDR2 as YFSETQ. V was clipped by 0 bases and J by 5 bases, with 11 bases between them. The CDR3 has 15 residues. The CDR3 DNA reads TGCGCCAGCAGCTTGGAGGCAGCCCTAAATGAAAAACTGTTTTTT. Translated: CASSLEAALNEKLFF.

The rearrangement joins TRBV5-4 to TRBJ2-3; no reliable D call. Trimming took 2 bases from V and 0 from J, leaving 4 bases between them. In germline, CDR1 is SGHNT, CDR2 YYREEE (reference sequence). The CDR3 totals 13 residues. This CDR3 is CASSLVSTDTQYF. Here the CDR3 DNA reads TGTGCCAGCAGCTTAGTTAGCACAGATACGCAGTATTTT.

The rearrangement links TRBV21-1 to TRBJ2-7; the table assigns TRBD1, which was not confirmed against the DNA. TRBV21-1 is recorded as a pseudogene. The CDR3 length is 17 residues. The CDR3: CASSKVARLKGDYEQYF. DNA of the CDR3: TGTGCCAGCAGCAAAGTTGCCAGGTTGAAGGGGGACTACGAGCAGTACTTC.

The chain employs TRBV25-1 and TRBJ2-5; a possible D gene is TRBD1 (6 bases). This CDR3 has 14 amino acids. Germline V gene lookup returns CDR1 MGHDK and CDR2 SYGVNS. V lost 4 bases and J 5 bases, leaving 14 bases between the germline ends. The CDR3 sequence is CASSVQGSWETQYF. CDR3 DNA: TGTGCCAGCAGTGTTCAGGGGTCCTGGGAGACCCAGTACTTC.

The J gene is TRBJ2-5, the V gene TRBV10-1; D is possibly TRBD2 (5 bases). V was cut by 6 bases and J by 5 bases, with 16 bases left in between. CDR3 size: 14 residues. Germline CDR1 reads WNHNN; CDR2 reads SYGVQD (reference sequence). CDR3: CASSSGSSGETQYF. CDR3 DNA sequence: TGCGCCAGCAGCTCTGGGAGTAGTGGTGAGACCCAGTACTTC.